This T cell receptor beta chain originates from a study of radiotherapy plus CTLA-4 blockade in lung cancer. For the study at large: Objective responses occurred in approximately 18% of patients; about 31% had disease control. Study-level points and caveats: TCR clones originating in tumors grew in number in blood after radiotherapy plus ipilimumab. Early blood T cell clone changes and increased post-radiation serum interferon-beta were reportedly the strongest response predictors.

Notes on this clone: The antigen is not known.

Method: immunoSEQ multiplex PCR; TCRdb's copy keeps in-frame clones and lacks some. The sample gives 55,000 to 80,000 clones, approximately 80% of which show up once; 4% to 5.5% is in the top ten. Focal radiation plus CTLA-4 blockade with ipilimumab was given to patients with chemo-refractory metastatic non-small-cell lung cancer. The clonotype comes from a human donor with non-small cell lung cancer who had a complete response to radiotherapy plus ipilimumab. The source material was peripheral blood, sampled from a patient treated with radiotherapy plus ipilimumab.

The CDR3 protein is CASSRQRGGAGETQYF. As DNA, the CDR3 is TGTGCCAGCAGCCGGCAGCGCGGGGGGGCCGGTGAGACCCAGTACTTC. The chain links TRBV7-6 to TRBJ2-5, with 9 bases fitting TRBD2. The junction had 12 bases not matched to a gene; V was cut back by 5 bases and J by 5 bases. Per the germline V gene, CDR1 is SGHVS and CDR2 is FNYEAQ. This CDR3 region has 16 residues.